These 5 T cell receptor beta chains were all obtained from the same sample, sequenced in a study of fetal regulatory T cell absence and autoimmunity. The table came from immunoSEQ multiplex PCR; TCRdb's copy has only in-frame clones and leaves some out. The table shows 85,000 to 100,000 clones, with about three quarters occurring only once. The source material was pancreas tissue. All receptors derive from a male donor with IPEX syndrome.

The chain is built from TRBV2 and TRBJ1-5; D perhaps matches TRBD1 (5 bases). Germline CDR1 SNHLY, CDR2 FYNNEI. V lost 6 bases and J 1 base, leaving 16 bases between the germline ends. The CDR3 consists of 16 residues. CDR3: CASRGRGHRSNQPQHF. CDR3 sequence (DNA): TGTGCCAGCAGGGGGAGGGGCCACCGAAGCAATCAGCCCCAGCATTTT.

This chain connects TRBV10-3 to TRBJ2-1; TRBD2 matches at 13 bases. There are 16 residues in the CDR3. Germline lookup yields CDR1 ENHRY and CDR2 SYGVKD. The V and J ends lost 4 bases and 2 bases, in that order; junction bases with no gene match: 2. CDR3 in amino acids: CAISATSGGTYNEQFF. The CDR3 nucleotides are TGTGCCATCAGTGCGACTAGCGGGGGGACCTACAATGAGCAGTTCTTC.

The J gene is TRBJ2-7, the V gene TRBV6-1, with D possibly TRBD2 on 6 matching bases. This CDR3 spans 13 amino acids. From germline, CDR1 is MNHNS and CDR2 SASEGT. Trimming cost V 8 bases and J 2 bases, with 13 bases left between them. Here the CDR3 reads CASSGTVTYEQYF. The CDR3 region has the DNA TGTGCCAGCTCTGGGACTGTGACCTACGAGCAGTACTTC.

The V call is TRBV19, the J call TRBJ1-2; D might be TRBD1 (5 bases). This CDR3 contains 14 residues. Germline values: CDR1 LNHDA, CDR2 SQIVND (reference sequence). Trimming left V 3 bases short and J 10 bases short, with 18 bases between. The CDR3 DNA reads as TGTGCCAGTAGTATTCCGAATAGCTCGGGACCCTACACCTTC. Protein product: CASSIPNSSGPYTF.

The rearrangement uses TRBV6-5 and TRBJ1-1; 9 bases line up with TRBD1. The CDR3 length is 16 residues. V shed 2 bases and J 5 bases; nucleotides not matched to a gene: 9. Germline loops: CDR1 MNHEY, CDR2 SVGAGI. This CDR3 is CASSYLGQGISTEAFF. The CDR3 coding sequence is TGTGCCAGCAGTTACCTAGGACAGGGGATATCGACTGAAGCTTTCTTT.